This T cell receptor (beta chain) was documented in a study of control samples from healthy donors and cancer patients. The CDR3 length is 15 residues. Germline V gene lookup returns CDR1 SGHTA and CDR2 FQGNSA. Trimming stripped 1 base from V and 5 bases from J, with 12 bases between. Produced via immunoSEQ multiplex PCR; TCRdb's table is partial and in-frame only. The data show 150,000 to 200,000 clones, 91% seen once. The chain employs TRBV7-2 and TRBJ2-4; D is ambiguous. The sample was blood. This clonotype originated in a woman in her twenties or thirties in good health. CDR3 region: CASSLGPGYENIQYF. The CDR3 DNA is TGTGCCAGCAGCTTAGGACCCGGGTACGAAAACATTCAGTACTTC.